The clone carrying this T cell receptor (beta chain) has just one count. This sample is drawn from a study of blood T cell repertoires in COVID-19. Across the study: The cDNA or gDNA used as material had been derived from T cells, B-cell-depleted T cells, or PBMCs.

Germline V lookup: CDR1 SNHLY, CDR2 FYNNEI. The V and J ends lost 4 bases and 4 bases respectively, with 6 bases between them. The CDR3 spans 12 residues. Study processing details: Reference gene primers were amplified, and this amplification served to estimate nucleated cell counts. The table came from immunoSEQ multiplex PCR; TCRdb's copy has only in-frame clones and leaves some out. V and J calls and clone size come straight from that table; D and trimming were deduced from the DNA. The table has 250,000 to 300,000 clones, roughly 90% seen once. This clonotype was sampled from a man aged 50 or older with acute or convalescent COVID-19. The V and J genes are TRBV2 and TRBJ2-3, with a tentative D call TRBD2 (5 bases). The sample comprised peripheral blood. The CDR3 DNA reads TGTGCCAGCAGTGTCGGGGCAGATACGCAGTATTTT. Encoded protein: CASSVGADTQYF.